What follows describes a single T cell receptor beta chain. This receptor's antigen is unknown. Base-call qualities are not available, and no considerably larger clone is one nucleotide away. Receptor libraries were prepared by PCR. DNA from cultured CD4+ T cells was subjected to TCR sequencing with the Oncomine TCR Beta short-read assay at the Johns Hopkins FTIC core. The QIAamp micro DNA kit was used to extract genomic DNA from the cultured CD4+ T cells. Oncomine TCR Beta libraries made from cultured CD4+ T cells were pooled using unique dual indexes and sequenced on an Illumina iSeq 100. Per the source publication's procedure: Non-productive sequences were removed, and CDR3s that did not start with C, did not end with F or W, or were shorter than 7 amino acids were discarded. The MANAFEST web application identified antigen-specific clonotypes by comparing peptide-stimulated wells against reference wells and other culture wells. Positive clones required FDR below 0.05, an odds ratio above 5, and productive frequency above 0.1% in at least two of three replicate wells. A clonotype was classed as cross-reactive if the clonotype showed significant expansion both in SARS-CoV-2 spike wells and in at least one common cold coronavirus spike condition. Similarity between CDR3 sequences was evaluated in R version 3.6.1 using Levenshtein distances (stringdist) and unrooted phylogenetic trees (ape). TCRdb passed the public sequencing reads through fastp at Q25 and MiXCR, retaining productive beta sequences. CDR3 protein sequences are deduplicated, and each keeps its most common genes and DNA. The V and J calls were not made by the authors but by TCRdb's processing. Here the sample has 20,000 to 30,000 distinct CDR3 sequences; about 60% occur a single time. The biggest ten clones account for 7.8% of the sample.

The germline V gene specifies SNHLY as CDR1 and FYNNEI as CDR2. Its CDR3 holds 13 amino acids, cysteine through phenylalanine. CDR3 DNA only is kept here, 39 bases in frame from base 1. V and J are truncated by 6 bases and 1 base respectively, leaving an intervening sequence of 9 bases. The data originate from a study of vaccination and CD4 T cells after COVID-19 (dated 2022 in TCRdb). The study in broad terms: Convalescent patients had a positive SARS-CoV-2 result on nasal swab PCR, and of these patients, under ten had mild disease and one had severe disease. Six males and four females were included in the convalescent cohort, with two Hispanic individuals, seven Caucasians, two Asians and one multiracial person represented. Each participant got two doses of either the Pfizer-BioNTech BNT162b2 vaccine (n=8) or the Moderna mRNA-1273 vaccine (n=2). Post-COVID blood samples from convalescent patients were collected a median of around 110 days after diagnosis, with a range of about 35 to 180 days. Post-vaccine blood samples were taken a median of about 72 days after the second vaccine dose, with a range of roughly 14 to 241 days. Culture stimuli were overlapping spike peptide pools from SARS-CoV-2 and from the common cold coronaviruses HCoV-NL63, HCoV-OC43 and HCoV-229E. As controls, cultures received a CEFX viral epitope pool (the positive control), an HIV-1 Nef peptide pool (the negative control), or no peptide at all. In ten to eleven COVID-19 convalescent patients and a handful of infection-naive healthy vaccine recipients, the spike-specific CD4+ TCR repertoire before mRNA vaccination was compared with the repertoire after mRNA vaccination.

What the study reported, not specific to this receptor: The study included relatively few convalescent patients and did not analyze early timepoints after natural infection. In convalescent patients, nearly all vaccine-specific clones (304 of 307) were found to be mono-reactive for SARS-CoV-2 spike rather than cross-reactive with common cold coronaviruses. The median number of SARS-CoV-2-reactive clonotypes rose from 20 to 25 after infection to some 37 after vaccination, but the change was not significant. Among convalescent patients, a median 86.3% of the SARS-CoV-2-reactive clones seen after vaccination appeared only after vaccination, which suggests priming specific to the vaccine.

The treatment or condition label of this sample denotes: roughly 10-day PBMC culture with coronavirus spike peptide pools or control peptides (ViraFEST assay). To expand antigen-specific T cells with peptide pools and then pick out the expanded clonotypes through TCR sequencing, the study relied on the ViraFEST assay. The convalescent patients' positive SARS-CoV-2 PCR tests were from March to December 2020, which was before the Alpha, Beta and Delta variants emerged in the United States. Each well held two million PBMCs cultured with approximately 10 ug/ml peptide pools in IMDM containing roughly 5% human AB serum and 7.5 to 10 IU/ml IL-2. Half of the culture medium was replaced with fresh IL-2-containing medium on days 3 and 7. After 10 days of culture, CD4+ T cells were isolated by negative selection using the EasySep CD4+ T cell isolation kit. PBMCs were separated from whole blood using Ficoll-Paque Plus gradient centrifugation and then either used fresh or cryopreserved at -140C. Triplicate wells were generally used for each culture condition.

The sample consisted of CD4+ T cells from blood, cultured in vitro. The V gene is TRBV2 and the J gene is TRBJ2-5, with TRBD1 as a weak D call on 5 bases. This receptor was taken from a human donor who had recovered from COVID-19. The DNA sequence is TGTGCCAGCAGGCCCAGGGTCCAAGAGACCCAGTACTTC. Translated, this is CASRPRVQETQYF.